This record looks at one TCR beta chain sequence and its context. Its antigen is currently unknown. The germline CDR1 and CDR2 sequences are LNHNV and YYDKDF (reference sequence). The CDR3 runs to 15 residues. J was trimmed by 6 bases and V by 5 bases; bases with no gene match: 11. This sample is drawn from a study of shared clonotypes between healthy human individuals. Measured with immunoSEQ multiplex PCR; TCRdb has only the in-frame clones, and not every one. The repertoire includes 450,000 to 650,000 clones, around 80% of them detected once, and about 11% sits in the top ten. General study points: Investigators expected sequencing depth to affect clonotype sharing among donors. Few donors restricted represented genetic and exposure-history diversity.

This rearrangement joins TRBV15 to TRBJ2-7, with 9 bases aligning to TRBD2. Source material: PBMCs. The origin of this receptor is a woman aged 40 to 49 in good health. Some clones in this sample may be carry-over from other donors' samples. The CDR3 sequence: CATSGAGGLVGEQYF. In nucleotides, the CDR3 is TGTGCCACCAGCGGTGCGGGAGGGCTTGTTGGCGAGCAGTACTTC. The whole variable domain, remainder taken from reference TRBV15 and TRBJ2-7, is DAMVIQNPRYQVTQFGKPVTLSCSQTLNHNVMYWYQQKSSQAPKLLFHYYDKDFNNEADTPDNFQSRRPNTSFCFLDIRSPGLGDTAMYLCATSGAGGLVGEQYFGPGTRLTVT.